This T cell receptor (beta chain) was recorded in a study of control samples from healthy donors and cancer patients. TCRdb's copy holds only in-frame clones and misses some; the assay was immunoSEQ multiplex PCR. Of approximately 230,000 clones listed, approximately 80% are singletons. After removal of 5 bases from V and 1 base from J, the junction contained 4 bases not matched to a gene. Per the germline V gene, CDR1 is SNHLY and CDR2 is FYNNEI. The CDR3 consists of 14 residues. This clone showed up just a few times. What was sequenced was PBMCs. This TCR derives from a woman aged 60 to 75 with lung cancer. The chain recombines TRBV2 with TRBJ1-1, with 7 positions matching TRBD1. DNA of the CDR3: TGTGCCAGCAGTTCCGGGACAGCGAACACTGAAGCTTTCTTT. Its translation is CASSSGTANTEAFF.